The 32 T cell receptor beta chains presented below share a single source sample, sequenced in a study of blood T cell repertoires in COVID-19. The table came from immunoSEQ multiplex PCR; TCRdb's copy has only in-frame clones and leaves some out. The repertoire holds 150,000 to 200,000 clones, roughly 84% seen once, with around 1% in the top ten. The source material was peripheral blood. These receptors all stem from a man aged 35-49 years with acute or convalescent COVID-19.

The chain carries TRBV13 and TRBJ2-3; D is uncertain. The CDR3 runs 13 residues. Germline lookup yields CDR1 PRHDT and CDR2 FYEKMQ (reference sequence). V shed 2 bases and J shed 2 bases, with 5 bases lying between them. DNA for the CDR3: TGTGCCAGCAGCTTAACTGTCACAGATACGCAGTATTTT. Protein: CASSLTVTDTQYF.

The V call is TRBV6-5, the J call TRBJ1-1; D remains ambiguous. The CDR3 loop spans 12 amino acids. Trimming took 5 bases from V and 10 from J, leaving 14 bases between them. From germline, CDR1 is MNHEY and CDR2 SVGAGI. The CDR3 coding sequence is TGTGCCAGCAGTCCCCCGTCCGGCGGAGCTTTCTTT. The encoded protein is CASSPPSGGAFF.

The chain joins TRBV9 to TRBJ2-5; tentative D call: TRBD2 (5 bases). There are 14 residues in the CDR3. Per the germline V gene, CDR1 is SGDLS and CDR2 is YYNGEE. Trimming shortened V by 0 bases and J by 3 bases, and 9 bases separated the two germline ends. This CDR3 is CASSVAVGEETQYF. The CDR3 DNA follows: TGTGCCAGCAGCGTAGCGGTGGGAGAAGAGACCCAGTACTTC.

The rearrangement joins TRBV5-4 to TRBJ2-5; D not resolved. V was cut by 0 bases and J by 5 bases, with 11 bases left in between. The V gene's germline CDR1 is SGHNT and CDR2 YYREEE (reference sequence). CDR3 length equals 14 residues. Here the CDR3 reads CASSLAGSRETQYF. The CDR3 bases are TGTGCCAGCAGCTTGGCCGGTAGCCGGGAGACCCAGTACTTC.

This chain connects TRBV11-2 to TRBJ2-7; TRBD2 matches at 7 bases. After removal of 0 bases from V and 7 bases from J, the junction contained 6 bases not matched to a gene. Germline V gene data show CDR1 as SGHAT and CDR2 as FQNNGV. The CDR3 runs 14 residues. The DNA for the CDR3 is TGTGCCAGCAGCTTAGATTCCTGGCGGGAGGAGCAGTACTTC. Its translation is CASSLDSWREEQYF.

This clone appeared a few times. The chain recombines TRBV12-3 or TRBV12-4 with TRBJ1-2; no clear D. V was cut by 5 bases and J by 8 bases, with 15 bases left in between. The CDR3 sequence is 13 residues long. The chain's CDR3 is CASSRLRRRGYTF. The DNA for the CDR3 is TGTGCCAGCAGTCGCTTACGGCGCAGGGGCTACACCTTC.

This chain uses TRBV2 with TRBJ2-5; 11 positions match TRBD2. CDR3 size: 14 residues. Germline CDR1 is SNHLY and CDR2 is FYNNEI. J gave up 5 bases and V 4 bases, and 3 bases lay outside the gene matches. The CDR3 reads CASSGLAGSETQYF. Written as DNA, the CDR3 is TGTGCCAGCAGTGGACTAGCGGGGTCCGAGACCCAGTACTTC. Complete variable domain (other parts from reference TRBV2 and TRBJ2-5): EPEVTQTPSHQVTQMGQEVILRCVPISNHLYFYWYRQILGQKVEFLVSFYNNEISEKSEIFDDQFSVERPDGSNFTLKIRSTKLEDSAMYFCASSGLAGSETQYFGPGTRLLVL.

The chain links TRBV5-4 to TRBJ1-1; a possible D gene is TRBD1 (5 bases). The V gene's germline CDR1 is SGHNT and CDR2 YYREEE (reference sequence). Trimming stripped 3 bases from V and 2 bases from J, with 14 bases between. The CDR3 is 15 amino acids. The CDR3 is CASSSPGGANTEAFF. The CDR3 DNA sequence: TGTGCCAGCAGCTCCCCTGGAGGGGCTAACACTGAAGCTTTCTTT. The complete variable domain, with remaining parts taken from reference TRBV5-4 and TRBJ1-1, reads ETGVTQSPTHLIKTRGQQVTLRCSSQSGHNTVSWYQQALGQGPQFIFQYYREEENGRGNFPPRFSGLQFPNYSSELNVNALELDDSALYLCASSSPGGANTEAFFGQGTRLTVV.

V gene TRBV18 combines with J gene TRBJ2-7; TRBD1 matches at 9 bases. V lost 2 bases and J lost 3; bases outside the gene matches: 2. This CDR3 region has 14 residues. Per the germline V gene, CDR1 is KGHSH and CDR2 is LQKENI. This CDR3 is CASSPRTGDYEQYF. As DNA, the CDR3 is TGTGCCAGCTCACCAAGGACAGGGGACTACGAGCAGTACTTC.

The chain is built from TRBV3-1 (or the pseudogene TRBV3-2) and TRBJ2-1, with D possibly being TRBD2 (7 bases). V lost 0 bases and J lost 8, with 17 bases in between. This CDR3 is 16 amino acids long. Germline V gene lookup returns CDR1 LGHDT and CDR2 YNNKEL (reference sequence). CDR3 bases: TGTGCCAGCAGCCAAGACTGGGGAGGGGGTATGGATGAGCAGTTCTTC. It codes for CASSQDWGGGMDEQFF.

This clone was seen a handful of times. The chain combines TRBV11-2 with TRBJ2-7; D gene unclear. The ends were cut back, 5 bases at V and 3 bases at J, with 14 bases in the middle. From germline, CDR1 is SGHAT and CDR2 FQNNGV. This CDR3 contains 14 residues. The CDR3 DNA reads as TGTGCCAGCAGCGTGCGCGGCGGAATCTACGAGCAGTACTTC. Translation: CASSVRGGIYEQYF. Full variable domain (missing parts from reference TRBV11-2 and TRBJ2-7): EAGVAQSPRYKIIEKRQSVAFWCNPISGHATLYWYQQILGQGPKLLIQFQNNGVVDDSQLPKDRFSAERLKGVDSTLKIQPAKLEDSAVYLCASSVRGGIYEQYFGPGTRLTVT.

The chain couples TRBV28 to TRBJ1-2; weak D call: TRBD1 (6 bases). The germline gives CDR1 MDHEN, CDR2 SYDVKM. The CDR3 sequence is 15 residues long. Trimming stripped 5 bases from V and 2 bases from J, with 15 bases between. CDR3 region: CASSPPTGINYGYTF. In nucleotides, the CDR3 is TGTGCCAGCAGTCCCCCTACAGGGATCAACTATGGCTACACCTTC.

This chain uses TRBV28 with TRBJ2-7, with a tentative D call TRBD1 (6 bases). Trimming stripped 5 bases from V and 10 bases from J, with 15 bases between. The CDR3 consists of 12 residues. CDR1 is MDHEN, CDR2 SYDVKM, per germline. The CDR3 loop reads CASSPPDRNQYF. In DNA, the CDR3 is TGTGCCAGCAGTCCACCTGACAGGAACCAGTACTTC.

The chain employs TRBV19 and TRBJ2-1, with 8 bases identical to TRBD2. V trimming: 3 bases; J trimming: 3 bases; junction bases outside the gene matches: 4. The germline V gene encodes CDR1 LNHDA and CDR2 SQIVND (reference sequence). CDR3 length equals 15 residues. The CDR3 sequence: CASSISGGDYNEQFF. The CDR3 DNA follows: TGTGCCAGTAGTATCTCCGGGGGGGACTACAATGAGCAGTTCTTC. Together with reference TRBV19 and TRBJ2-1, the CDR3 gives the full variable domain: DGGITQSPKYLFRKEGQNVTLSCEQNLNHDAMYWYRQDPGQGLRLIYYSQIVNDFQKGDIAEGYSVSREKKESFPLTVTSAQKNPTAFYLCASSISGGDYNEQFFGPGTRLTVL.

This rearrangement joins TRBV7-8 to TRBJ2-2; TRBD1 might be the D (6 bases). Germline V gene data show CDR1 as SGHVS and CDR2 as FQNEAQ. Trimming shortened V by 2 bases and J by 5 bases, and 15 bases separated the two germline ends. The CDR3 sequence is 16 residues long. In DNA form, the CDR3 reads TGTGCCAGCAGCTTAAATCCAGGGGTGATGACCGGGGAGCTGTTTTTT. It translates to CASSLNPGVMTGELFF.

This chain uses TRBV7-9 with TRBJ1-2; D remains unclear. CDR1 SEHNR and CDR2 FQNEAQ come from the germline V gene (reference sequence). V was shortened by 5 bases and J by 8 bases, with 12 bases between the two germline ends. This CDR3 region has 12 residues. The CDR3 is CASSPQVRGYTF. The DNA for the CDR3 is TGTGCCAGCAGCCCCCAAGTTAGAGGCTACACCTTC.

The chain recombines TRBV4-1 with TRBJ2-3, with D maybe TRBD2 (6 bases). The CDR3 has 17 residues. Germline CDR1 is MGHRA and CDR2 is YSYEKL. V lost 3 bases to trimming and J lost 1 base, with 17 bases between them. The CDR3 DNA reads TGCGCCAGCAGCCAGACCGCAGGCGGGGCCGGCACAGATACGCAGTATTTT. Protein: CASSQTAGGAGTDTQYF.

This chain uses TRBV28 with TRBJ2-7, with TRBD2 matching 13 bases. Germline CDR1 reads MDHEN; CDR2 reads SYDVKM. J gave up 4 bases and V 3 bases, and 15 bases lay outside the gene matches. CDR3 size: 19 residues. CDR3 region: CASSFGGLAGLMQSYEQYF. The CDR3 DNA is TGTGCCAGCAGTTTTGGGGGACTAGCGGGACTCATGCAATCGTACGAGCAGTACTTC.

The rearrangement uses TRBV20-1 and TRBJ1-1; D not resolved. The CDR3 is 14 amino acids. V lost 3 bases and J lost 2, with 13 bases in between. Germline CDR1 is DFQATT and CDR2 is SNEGSKA (reference sequence). The CDR3 sequence: CSASSRRLNTEAFF. CDR3 bases: TGCAGTGCTAGTAGTCGCAGGCTAAACACTGAAGCTTTCTTT.

V gene TRBV5-1 combines with J gene TRBJ1-2; tentative D call: TRBD1 (6 bases). This CDR3 is built from 13 residues. The V gene's germline CDR1 is SGHRS and CDR2 YFSETQ. The ends were cut back, 0 bases at V and 4 bases at J, with 7 bases in the middle. CDR3 DNA: TGCGCCAGCAGCTTGGACAGGGCCTATGGCTACACCTTC. Translating gives CASSLDRAYGYTF.

The CDR3: CASSIRRQGYTEAFF. CDR3 in DNA: TGTGCCAGTAGTATAAGGAGACAGGGATACACTGAAGCTTTCTTT. The rearrangement links TRBV19 to TRBJ1-1; 7 bases align to TRBD1. The CDR3 extends over 15 amino acids. With V trimmed by 2 bases and J by 3 bases, 6 bases remained unmatched. Germline V CDR1 and CDR2: LNHDA, SQIVND (reference sequence).

This clone was picked up one time. CDR3 sequence: CAWSATGNIGYTF. The CDR3 nucleotides read TGTGCCTGGAGTGCGACAGGGAATATAGGCTACACCTTC. The chain has TRBV30 and TRBJ1-2; TRBD1 agrees at 7 bases. The CDR3 runs 13 residues. Per germline, CDR1 GTSNPN and CDR2 SVGIG (reference sequence). Trimming at V came to 1 base and at J to 8 bases, leaving 7 bases not matched to a gene.

The chain links TRBV28 to TRBJ1-5, with no clear D. Looked up from germline, CDR1 is MDHEN and CDR2 is SYDVKM. V dropped 6 bases and J dropped 6 bases, with 9 bases sitting between them. The CDR3 consists of 12 residues. The chain's CDR3 is CASSLLLQPQHF. CDR3 nucleotide sequence: TGTGCCAGCAGCCTCCTTCTTCAGCCCCAGCATTTT. The full variable domain, with the rest looked up from reference TRBV28 and TRBJ1-5, is DVKVTQSSRYLVKRTGEKVFLECVQDMDHENMFWYRQDPGLGLRLIYFSYDVKMKEKGDIPEGYSVSREKKERFSLILESASTNQTSMYLCASSLLLQPQHFGDGTRLSIL.

The rearrangement uses TRBV11-3 and TRBJ2-1; 8 positions match TRBD2. V shed 0 bases and J 12 bases; nucleotides not matched to a gene: 7. CDR1 is SGHNT, CDR2 YENEEA, per germline. The CDR3 covers 14 residues. CDR3 nucleotides: TGTGCCAGCAGCTTAGACAGCGGGGGATGGGGGCAGTTCTTC. Its translation: CASSLDSGGWGQFF.

The V gene is TRBV7-9, the J gene TRBJ1-4; D is uncertain. Trimming shortened V by 4 bases and J by 8 bases, and 17 bases separated the two germline ends. CDR1 is SEHNR and CDR2 is FQNEAQ in the germline V gene (reference sequence). The CDR3 is 15 amino acids. CDR3 amino acids: CASSSTSPMREKLFF. The CDR3 DNA sequence: TGTGCCAGCAGCTCCACAAGCCCAATGAGGGAAAAACTGTTTTTT.

The chain employs TRBV7-9 and TRBJ2-7; 7 bases line up with TRBD2. The length of the CDR3 is 11 residues. CDR1 SEHNR and CDR2 FQNEAQ come from the germline V gene (reference sequence). Trimming took 8 bases from V and 3 from J; bases not matched to a gene: 1. CDR3 loop: CASGRGYEQYF. CDR3 in DNA: TGTGCCAGCGGGAGGGGCTACGAGCAGTACTTC.

This chain uses TRBV7-9 with TRBJ1-5; TRBD1 aligns across 7 bases. J gave up 1 base and V 5 bases, and 5 bases lay outside the gene matches. The CDR3 loop spans 15 amino acids. The germline gives CDR1 SEHNR, CDR2 FQNEAQ (reference sequence). CDR3 nucleotide sequence: TGTGCCAGCAGCCTTACAGGGGTGAGCAATCAGCCCCAGCATTTT. Its translation is CASSLTGVSNQPQHF.

The chain is built from TRBV7-9 and TRBJ1-4; D is possibly TRBD1 (6 bases). The CDR3 runs 13 residues. Germline values: CDR1 SEHNR, CDR2 FQNEAQ (reference sequence). Trimming took off 8 bases at V and 6 bases at J, with 13 bases between the two ends. The CDR3 protein is CASQQGFDEKLFF. DNA for the CDR3: TGTGCCAGCCAACAGGGCTTTGATGAAAAACTGTTTTTT. The variable domain in full, completed from reference TRBV7-9 and TRBJ1-4, reads DTGVSQNPRHKITKRGQNVTFRCDPISEHNRLYWYRQTLGQGPEFLTYFQNEAQLEKSRLLSDRFSAERPKGSFSTLEIQRTEQGDSAMYLCASQQGFDEKLFFGSGTQLSVL.

This chain connects TRBV28 to TRBJ2-3; 13 bases are a match to TRBD2. V dropped 5 bases and J dropped 2; count of bases not matched to a gene: 7. This CDR3 is built from 17 residues. Germline V gene lookup returns CDR1 MDHEN and CDR2 SYDVKM. The CDR3 DNA reads as TGTGCCAGCAGTCCTGCTGGGACTAGCGGGGACACAGATACGCAGTATTTT. Its translation: CASSPAGTSGDTDTQYF.

The rearrangement uses TRBV6-2 or TRBV6-3 and TRBJ2-5; tentative D call: TRBD2 (6 bases). V dropped 2 bases and J dropped 3 bases, with 16 bases sitting between them. The CDR3 is 16 residues long. Germline CDR1 MNHEY, CDR2 SVGEGT. The CDR3 DNA follows: TGTGCCAGCAGTTACACTTCATGGAGGGGAGAAGAGACCCAGTACTTC. As protein: CASSYTSWRGEETQYF.

In DNA, the CDR3 is TGCGCCAGCAGCCAGGCGGACAGGGCCCCTGAAGCTTTCTTT. The encoded protein is CASSQADRAPEAFF. The V gene is TRBV4-3, the J gene TRBJ1-1; 8 bases align to TRBD1. J was trimmed by 6 bases and V by 3 bases; bases with no gene match: 6. Looked up from germline, CDR1 is LGHNA and CDR2 is YSLEER. CDR3 length: 14 residues.

This chain joins TRBV4-1 and TRBJ2-1; weak D call: TRBD2 (5 bases). The germline V gene has CDR1 MGHRA and CDR2 YSYEKL. Trimming stripped 2 bases from V and 0 bases from J, with 8 bases between. The CDR3 loop spans 15 amino acids. The CDR3 region is CASSQLGLSYNEQFF. The CDR3 DNA sequence: TGCGCCAGCAGCCAACTCGGACTCTCCTACAATGAGCAGTTCTTC.